This passage covers 29 T cell receptor beta chains from one sample sequenced in a study of blood T cell repertoires in COVID-19. The data were produced by immunoSEQ multiplex PCR, yet TCRdb's version contains in-frame clones alone and is incomplete. The repertoire holds over 250,000 clones, with nearly 90% as singletons. The sample comprised PBMCs or T cells enriched from blood (not recorded which). These receptors were obtained from a woman in her fifties or sixties who had recovered from COVID-19.

The sample holds one count of this clone. The chain has TRBV30 and TRBJ1-2; tentatively, D is TRBD1 (6 bases). CDR3 length: 14 residues. The V end lost 0 bases, the J end lost 4 bases, and 12 bases lay between the germline ends. The germline CDR1 and CDR2 sequences are GTSNPN and SVGIG (reference sequence). CDR3 loop: CAWSVGGRSYGYTF. DNA of the CDR3: TGTGCCTGGAGTGTTGGGGGCAGGAGCTATGGCTACACCTTC.

The chain carries TRBV14 and TRBJ1-5; D ambiguous. The germline V gene encodes CDR1 SGHDN and CDR2 FVKESK. The CDR3 spans 13 residues. Trimming cost V 3 bases and J 5 bases, with 8 bases left between them. The CDR3 DNA sequence: TGTGCCAGCAGCCAGCAGGAGGATCAGCCCCAGCATTTT. Translation: CASSQQEDQPQHF.

This rearrangement joins TRBV3-1 (or the pseudogene TRBV3-2) to TRBJ1-1, with D unresolved. The CDR3 totals 13 residues. Trimming left V 4 bases short and J 9 bases short, with 15 bases between. CDR1 is LGHDT and CDR2 is YNNKEL in the germline V gene (reference sequence). The CDR3 DNA sequence: TGTGCCAGCAGCCCGTCTCGGGTGCCAAAAGCTTTCTTT. Residues: CASSPSRVPKAFF.

This clone was observed once. The chain couples TRBV30 to TRBJ1-5, with D perhaps TRBD1 (5 bases). Trimming left V 0 bases short and J 4 bases short, with 7 bases between. The CDR3 has 13 amino acids. CDR1 GTSNPN and CDR2 SVGIG come from the germline V gene (reference sequence). The CDR3 DNA is TGTGCCTGGAGTGTGAAGGGGAATCAGCCCCAGCATTTT. Amino acids: CAWSVKGNQPQHF.

The chain joins TRBV10-3 to TRBJ1-2; D is unclear. CDR1 and CDR2 (germline): ENHRY, SYGVKD. There are 13 residues in the CDR3. Trimming took 8 bases from V and 3 from J, leaving 13 bases between them. CDR3: CAILPGTDYGYTF. DNA of the CDR3: TGTGCCATCTTGCCGGGAACGGACTATGGCTACACCTTC.

V is TRBV11-3 and J is TRBJ2-1; D gene unclear. V lost 4 bases, J lost 2 bases, and 6 bases lay in between. The CDR3 has 13 residues. CDR1 SGHNT and CDR2 YENEEA come from the germline V gene. The CDR3 DNA sequence: TGTGCCAGCAGCTCCCCCGCCTACAATGAGCAGTTCTTC. This gives the protein CASSSPAYNEQFF. Variable domain in full (rest from reference TRBV11-3 and TRBJ2-1): EAGVVQSPRYKIIEKKQPVAFWCNPISGHNTLYWYLQNLGQGPELLIRYENEEAVDDSQLPKDRFSAERLKGVDSTLKIQPAELGDSAVYLCASSSPAYNEQFFGPGTRLTVL.

Only a few counts were recorded for this clone. This chain uses TRBV24-1 with TRBJ2-3, with 7 bases identical to TRBD1. This CDR3 has 17 residues. CDR1 is KGHDR, CDR2 SFDVKD, per germline. V shed 5 bases and J 2 bases; nucleotides not matched to a gene: 12. The CDR3 bases are TGTGCCACCAGTGTCCAAAACAGGGGAGCTTTCACAGATACGCAGTATTTT. Amino acids: CATSVQNRGAFTDTQYF.

The chain recombines TRBV10-1 with TRBJ2-3, with D perhaps matching TRBD2 (7 bases). The CDR3 loop spans 15 amino acids. The germline CDR1 and CDR2 sequences are WNHNN and SYGVQD (reference sequence). The germline V and J ends were trimmed by 7 bases and 1 base, with 15 bases remaining between them. CDR3 DNA: TGCGCCAGCACCCGAGGGGGGGTCGGCACAGATACGCAGTATTTT. Its translation is CASTRGGVGTDTQYF.

The chain links TRBV11-2 to TRBJ2-3; D uncertain. The germline V gene has CDR1 SGHAT and CDR2 FQNNGV. The V and J ends lost 6 bases and 5 bases respectively, with 9 bases between them. This CDR3 has 12 residues. Written as DNA, the CDR3 is TGTGCCAGCAGACAGAATGGAGATACGCAGTATTTT. Protein: CASRQNGDTQYF.

In this sample, this clone turned up a few times. The J gene is TRBJ1-1, the V gene TRBV19, with D unclear. This CDR3 is built from 15 residues. Germline assignment: CDR1 LNHDA and CDR2 SQIVND (reference sequence). V was pared by 4 bases and J by 0 bases, with 12 bases between. Here the CDR3 reads CASSRVDTLNTEAFF. CDR3 DNA sequence: TGTGCCAGTAGTAGGGTTGACACATTGAACACTGAAGCTTTCTTT.

The rearrangement links TRBV18 to TRBJ1-1, with TRBD1 as a possible D gene (5 bases). V was trimmed by 6 bases and J by 12 bases, leaving 23 bases between them. Germline values: CDR1 KGHSH, CDR2 LQKENI. This CDR3 has 14 amino acids. CDR3 DNA: TGTGCCAGCTCCCCCACCGGGGGTGGCGTCTTAACTTTCTTT. Its translation: CASSPTGGGVLTFF.

The V gene is TRBV5-1, the J gene TRBJ2-7; 9 bases fit TRBD1. From germline, CDR1 is SGHRS and CDR2 YFSETQ. There are 14 residues in the CDR3. V shed 4 bases and J 3 bases; nucleotides not matched to a gene: 5. The CDR3 nucleotides are TGCGCCAGCAGCCCGACAGGGGGTAGCTACGAGCAGTACTTC. Translation: CASSPTGGSYEQYF.

A remark on this clone: One junction end disagrees with the germline gene, perhaps due to a read error. The rearrangement joins TRBV7-9 to TRBJ1-4; weak D call: TRBD1 (5 bases). Per germline, CDR1 SEHNR and CDR2 FQNEAQ (reference sequence). The CDR3 covers 15 residues. CDR3 DNA: TGTGCCACCAGCAATGGGGGGGCAACTAATGAAAAACTGTTTTTT. This translates into CATSNGGATNEKLFF. Together with reference TRBV7-9 and TRBJ1-4, the CDR3 gives the full variable domain: DTGVSQNPRHKITKRGQNVTFRCDPISEHNRLYWYRQTLGQGPEFLTYFQNEAQLEKSRLLSDRFSAERPKGSFSTLEIQRTEQGDSAMYLCATSNGGATNEKLFFGSGTQLSVL.

J is TRBJ2-4 and V is TRBV18; a weak D match, TRBD2 (5 bases). The CDR3 is 14 residues long. The V end lost 6 bases, the J end lost 7 bases, and 16 bases lay between the germline ends. Germline CDR1 reads KGHSH; CDR2 reads LQKENI. CDR3 amino acids: CASSPEPRRNIQYF. CDR3 bases: TGTGCCAGCTCCCCAGAGCCCCGGAGGAACATTCAGTACTTC. Full variable domain (outside the CDR3, taken from reference TRBV18 and TRBJ2-4): NAGVMQNPRHLVRRRGQEARLRCSPMKGHSHVYWYRQLPEEGLKFMVYLQKENIIDESGMPKERFSAEFPKEGPSILRIQQVVRGDSAAYFCASSPEPRRNIQYFGAGTRLSVL.

This rearrangement joins TRBV28 to TRBJ2-2, with 10 nucleotides matching TRBD2. The germline V gene encodes CDR1 MDHEN and CDR2 SYDVKM. This CDR3 has 17 residues. V shed 3 bases and J 7 bases; nucleotides not matched to a gene: 11. The CDR3 loop is CASSFMASGSRDGELFF. The CDR3 region has the DNA TGTGCCAGCAGTTTTATGGCTAGCGGGAGTCGGGACGGGGAGCTGTTTTTT.

DNA for the CDR3: TGTGCCAGCAGCCCTGACTTGTTATCCCGGGAGCTGTTTTTT. This gives the protein CASSPDLLSRELFF. J is TRBJ2-2 and V is TRBV9, with no clear D. Germline values: CDR1 SGDLS, CDR2 YYNGEE. Trimming shortened V by 4 bases and J by 9 bases, and 16 bases separated the two germline ends. CDR3 size: 14 residues. The full variable domain, its missing parts supplied by reference TRBV9 and TRBJ2-2, is DSGVTQTPKHLITATGQRVTLRCSPRSGDLSVYWYQQSLDQGLQFLIQYYNGEERAKGNILERFSAQQFPDLHSELNLSSLELGDSALYFCASSPDLLSRELFFGEGSRLTVL.

A remark on this clone: One junction end does not reproduce the germline sequence, and a read error may be involved. The V call is TRBV5-1, the J call TRBJ2-2, with 9 nucleotides matching TRBD2. Germline CDR1 SGHRS, CDR2 YFSETQ. The CDR3 runs 15 residues. The CDR3 is CASSRSGSGTGELFF. CDR3 sequence (DNA): TGCGCCAGCAGCCGTAGCGGGAGTGGAACCGGTGAGCTGTTTTTT.

This chain connects TRBV5-4 to TRBJ1-2; D call uncertain. Looked up from germline, CDR1 is SGHNT and CDR2 is YYREEE (reference sequence). This CDR3 contains 15 residues. Trimming removed 2 bases at V and 4 bases at J, with 15 bases between. CDR3 loop: CASSFPGKGPYGYTF. The CDR3 bases are TGTGCCAGCAGCTTTCCGGGGAAAGGTCCCTATGGCTACACCTTC.

This chain uses TRBV2 with TRBJ2-7, with D maybe TRBD2 (6 bases). V lost 0 bases to trimming and J lost 7 bases, with 19 bases between them. CDR1 and CDR2 (germline): SNHLY, FYNNEI. The length of the CDR3 is 16 residues. The CDR3 protein is CASSEAIYRDSREQYF. The CDR3 coding sequence is TGTGCCAGCAGTGAAGCCATTTACCGGGACTCGAGGGAGCAGTACTTC.

The chain joins TRBV5-5 to TRBJ2-2; no definite D call. Trimming took 0 bases from V and 4 from J, leaving 16 bases between them. CDR1 and CDR2 from the germline V gene are SGHKS and YYEKEE (reference sequence). The CDR3 has 17 amino acids. The chain's CDR3 is CASSLVYSPRGTGELFF. The CDR3 DNA sequence: TGTGCCAGCAGCTTGGTGTACTCACCGCGAGGCACCGGGGAGCTGTTTTTT.

Remarks on this clone: Other DNA sequences in the same sample also yield this CDR3. This chain links TRBV5-1 with TRBJ2-3, with D perhaps matching TRBD1 (5 bases). This CDR3 is 14 amino acids long. Trimming took 0 bases from V and 0 from J, leaving 5 bases between them. The germline CDR1 and CDR2 sequences are SGHRS and YFSETQ. For the CDR3, the DNA is TGCGCCAGCAGCTTGGGACAGAGCACAGATACGCAGTATTTT. Its translation is CASSLGQSTDTQYF.

The genes are TRBV11-2 and TRBJ1-3; D may be TRBD1 (5 bases). Germline-derived CDR1 and CDR2 are SGHAT and FQNNGV. The CDR3 runs 16 residues. Trimming left V 0 bases short and J 2 bases short, with 11 bases between. The DNA for the CDR3 is TGTGCCAGCAGCTTAGATCGCGCACAGGCTGGAAACACCATATATTTT. Translation gives CASSLDRAQAGNTIYF. Supplemented by reference TRBV11-2 and TRBJ1-3, the full variable domain reads EAGVAQSPRYKIIEKRQSVAFWCNPISGHATLYWYQQILGQGPKLLIQFQNNGVVDDSQLPKDRFSAERLKGVDSTLKIQPAKLEDSAVYLCASSLDRAQAGNTIYFGEGSWLTVV.

The V call is TRBV14, the J call TRBJ2-7, with D unresolved. V was shortened by 1 base and J by 8 bases, with 9 bases between the two germline ends. The CDR3 is 12 amino acids. Germline V lookup: CDR1 SGHDN, CDR2 FVKESK. The CDR3 spells CASSQVVGQQYF. CDR3 DNA sequence: TGTGCCAGCAGCCAAGTTGTGGGCCAGCAGTACTTC.

J is TRBJ2-3 and V is TRBV29-1; the match to TRBD1 covers 8 bases. The CDR3 covers 12 residues. Germline loops: CDR1 SQVTM, CDR2 ANQGSEA. V dropped 3 bases and J dropped 7; count of bases not matched to a gene: 3. CDR3 sequence: CSVETGVYTQYF. Here the CDR3 DNA reads TGCAGCGTTGAGACAGGGGTGTATACGCAGTATTTT.

The chain is built from TRBV29-1 and TRBJ2-7, with 10 positions matching TRBD2. The CDR3 runs to 13 residues. The V gene end was trimmed by 8 bases and the J gene end by 4 bases; junction bases not matched to a gene: 8. The germline V gene has CDR1 SQVTM and CDR2 ANQGSEA. CDR3 region: CSYPGLAFYEQYF. CDR3 bases: TGCAGCTACCCGGGACTAGCGTTTTACGAGCAGTACTTC.

The chain joins TRBV30 to TRBJ2-7, with D maybe TRBD1 (6 bases). Germline V gives CDR1 GTSNPN, CDR2 SVGIG (reference sequence). V was clipped by 3 bases and J by 6 bases, with 15 bases between them. The CDR3 has 13 amino acids. CDR3 nucleotide sequence: TGTGCCTGGAGCGCAATAACAGGGCCCGAGCAGTACTTC. Residues: CAWSAITGPEQYF.

The CDR3: CASSLAGLASYEQYF. The CDR3 DNA reads as TGTGCCAGCAGCTTGGCGGGACTAGCAAGCTACGAGCAGTACTTC. V gene TRBV5-5 combines with J gene TRBJ2-7; 9 bases are shared with TRBD2. V shed 0 bases, J shed 3 bases, and the junction held 4 bases outside the gene matches. The CDR3 is 15 residues long. CDR1 and CDR2 (germline): SGHKS, YYEKEE (reference sequence).

The V and J genes are TRBV13 and TRBJ2-3, with 8 bases fitting TRBD2. The CDR3 spans 14 residues. The V gene end was trimmed by 6 bases and the J gene end by 4 bases; junction bases not matched to a gene: 6. Germline V gene data show CDR1 as PRHDT and CDR2 as FYEKMQ (reference sequence). This CDR3 is CASRGTSNADTQYF. DNA for the CDR3: TGTGCCAGCAGGGGGACTAGTAACGCAGATACGCAGTATTTT.

This clone has just one count. V usage is TRBV7-2 and J usage is TRBJ2-7, with a possible D match to TRBD1 (5 bases). There are 14 residues in the CDR3. Looked up from germline, CDR1 is SGHTA and CDR2 is FQGNSA. V was clipped by 5 bases and J by 4 bases, with 15 bases between them. The CDR3, as DNA: TGTGCCAGCAGCCAGGGATGGTTCTATTACGAGCAGTACTTC. Translation: CASSQGWFYYEQYF.